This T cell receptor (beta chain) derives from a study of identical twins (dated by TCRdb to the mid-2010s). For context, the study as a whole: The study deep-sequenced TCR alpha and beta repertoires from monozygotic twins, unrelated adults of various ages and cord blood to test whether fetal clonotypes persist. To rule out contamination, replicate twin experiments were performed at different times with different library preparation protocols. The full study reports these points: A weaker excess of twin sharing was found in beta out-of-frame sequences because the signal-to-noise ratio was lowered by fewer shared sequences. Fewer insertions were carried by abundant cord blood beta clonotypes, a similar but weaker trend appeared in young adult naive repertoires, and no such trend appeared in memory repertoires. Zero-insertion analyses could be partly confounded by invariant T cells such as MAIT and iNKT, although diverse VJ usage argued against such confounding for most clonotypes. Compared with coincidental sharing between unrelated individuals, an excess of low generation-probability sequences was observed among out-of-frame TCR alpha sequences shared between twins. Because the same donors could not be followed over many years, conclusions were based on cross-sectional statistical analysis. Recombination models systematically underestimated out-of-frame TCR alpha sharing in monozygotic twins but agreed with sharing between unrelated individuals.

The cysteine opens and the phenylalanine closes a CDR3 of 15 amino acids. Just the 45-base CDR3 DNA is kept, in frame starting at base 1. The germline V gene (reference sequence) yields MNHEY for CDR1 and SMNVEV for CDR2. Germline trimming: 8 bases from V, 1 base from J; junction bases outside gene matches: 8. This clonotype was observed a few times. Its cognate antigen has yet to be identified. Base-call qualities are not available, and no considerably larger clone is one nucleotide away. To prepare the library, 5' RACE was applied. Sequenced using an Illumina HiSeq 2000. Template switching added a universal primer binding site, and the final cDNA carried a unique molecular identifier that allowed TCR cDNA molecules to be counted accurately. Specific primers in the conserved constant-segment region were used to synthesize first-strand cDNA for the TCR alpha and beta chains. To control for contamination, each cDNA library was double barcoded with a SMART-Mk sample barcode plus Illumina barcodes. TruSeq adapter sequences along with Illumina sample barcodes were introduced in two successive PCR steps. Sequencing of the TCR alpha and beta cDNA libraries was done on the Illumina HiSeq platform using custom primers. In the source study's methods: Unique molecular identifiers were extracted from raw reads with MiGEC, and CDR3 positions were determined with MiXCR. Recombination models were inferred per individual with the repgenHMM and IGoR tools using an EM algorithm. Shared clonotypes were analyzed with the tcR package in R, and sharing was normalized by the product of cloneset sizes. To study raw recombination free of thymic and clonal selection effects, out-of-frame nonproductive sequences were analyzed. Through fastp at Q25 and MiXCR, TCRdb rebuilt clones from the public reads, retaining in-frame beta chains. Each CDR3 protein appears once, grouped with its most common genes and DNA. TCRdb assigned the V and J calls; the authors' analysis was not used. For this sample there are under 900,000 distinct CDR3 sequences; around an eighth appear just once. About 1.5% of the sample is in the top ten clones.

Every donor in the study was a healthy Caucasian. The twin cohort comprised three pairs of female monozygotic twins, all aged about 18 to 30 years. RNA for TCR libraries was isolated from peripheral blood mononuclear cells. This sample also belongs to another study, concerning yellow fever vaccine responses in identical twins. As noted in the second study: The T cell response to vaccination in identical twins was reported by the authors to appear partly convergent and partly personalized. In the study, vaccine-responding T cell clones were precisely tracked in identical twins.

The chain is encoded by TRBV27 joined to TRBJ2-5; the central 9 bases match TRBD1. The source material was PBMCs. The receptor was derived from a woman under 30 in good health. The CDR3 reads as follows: CASGPTGGGQETQYF. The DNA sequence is TGTGCCAGCGGACCGACAGGGGGAGGCCAAGAGACCCAGTACTTC.